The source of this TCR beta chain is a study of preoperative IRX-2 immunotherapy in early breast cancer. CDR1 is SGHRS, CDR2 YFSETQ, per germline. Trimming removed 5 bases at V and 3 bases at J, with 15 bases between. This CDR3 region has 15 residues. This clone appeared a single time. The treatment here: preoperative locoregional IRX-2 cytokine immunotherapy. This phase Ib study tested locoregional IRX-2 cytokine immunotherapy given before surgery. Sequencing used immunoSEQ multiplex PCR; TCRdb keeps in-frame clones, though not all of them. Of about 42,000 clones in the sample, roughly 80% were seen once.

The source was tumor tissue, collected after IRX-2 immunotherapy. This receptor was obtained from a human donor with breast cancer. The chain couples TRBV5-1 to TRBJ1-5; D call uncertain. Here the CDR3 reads CASSSDGEVNQPQHF. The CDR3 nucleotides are TGCGCCAGCAGTTCCGACGGGGAGGTCAATCAGCCCCAGCATTTT.